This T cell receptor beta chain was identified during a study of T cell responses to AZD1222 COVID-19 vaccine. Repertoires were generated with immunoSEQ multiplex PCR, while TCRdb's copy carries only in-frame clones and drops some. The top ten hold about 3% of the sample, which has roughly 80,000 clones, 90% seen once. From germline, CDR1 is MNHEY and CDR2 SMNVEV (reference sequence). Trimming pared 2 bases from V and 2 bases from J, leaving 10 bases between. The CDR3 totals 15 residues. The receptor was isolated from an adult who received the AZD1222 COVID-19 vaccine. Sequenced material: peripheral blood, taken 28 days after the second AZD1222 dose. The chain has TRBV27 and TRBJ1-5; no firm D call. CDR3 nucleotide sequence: TGTGCCAGCAGTTTACAAGGTATGGGCAATCAGCCCCAGCATTTT. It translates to CASSLQGMGNQPQHF.